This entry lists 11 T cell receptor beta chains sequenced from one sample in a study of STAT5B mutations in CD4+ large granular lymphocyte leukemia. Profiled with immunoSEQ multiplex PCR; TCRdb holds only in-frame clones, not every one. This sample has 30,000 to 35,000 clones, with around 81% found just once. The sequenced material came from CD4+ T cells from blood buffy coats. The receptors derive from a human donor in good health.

The CDR3: CASSGTGQSSYEQYF. DNA of the CDR3: TGTGCCAGTAGTGGAACGGGACAGTCCTCCTACGAGCAGTACTTC. V is TRBV19 and J is TRBJ2-7, with 7 bases lining up with TRBD1. The V gene's germline CDR1 is LNHDA and CDR2 SQIVND (reference sequence). This CDR3 is built from 15 residues. The ends lost 5 bases at V and 0 bases at J; junction bases unmatched: 7.

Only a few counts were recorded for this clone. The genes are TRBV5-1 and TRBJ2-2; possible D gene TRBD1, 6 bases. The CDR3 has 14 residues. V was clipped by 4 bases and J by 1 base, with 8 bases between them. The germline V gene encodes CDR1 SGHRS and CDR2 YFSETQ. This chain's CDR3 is CASSVGQNTGELFF. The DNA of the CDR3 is TGCGCCAGCAGCGTGGGACAGAACACCGGGGAGCTGTTTTTT.

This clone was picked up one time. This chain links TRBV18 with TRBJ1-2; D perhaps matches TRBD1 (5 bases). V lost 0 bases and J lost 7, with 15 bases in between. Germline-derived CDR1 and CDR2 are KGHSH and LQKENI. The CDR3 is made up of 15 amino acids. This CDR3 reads CASSPPGGARSGYTF. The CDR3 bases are TGTGCCAGCTCACCACCGGGAGGGGCGCGGTCTGGCTACACCTTC.

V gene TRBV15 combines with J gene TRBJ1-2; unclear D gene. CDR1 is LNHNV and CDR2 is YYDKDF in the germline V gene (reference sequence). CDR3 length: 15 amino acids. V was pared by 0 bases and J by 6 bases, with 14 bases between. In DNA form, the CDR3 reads TGTGCCACCAGCAGAGAGGGCGGCTTAGGAGATGGCTACACCTTC. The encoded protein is CATSREGGLGDGYTF.

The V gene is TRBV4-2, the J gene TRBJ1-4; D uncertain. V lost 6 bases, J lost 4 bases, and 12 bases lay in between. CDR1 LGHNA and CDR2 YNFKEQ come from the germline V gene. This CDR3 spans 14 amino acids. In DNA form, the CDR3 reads TGTGCCAGCAGAATCGGGCAGCTTAATGAAAAACTGTTTTTT. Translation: CASRIGQLNEKLFF.

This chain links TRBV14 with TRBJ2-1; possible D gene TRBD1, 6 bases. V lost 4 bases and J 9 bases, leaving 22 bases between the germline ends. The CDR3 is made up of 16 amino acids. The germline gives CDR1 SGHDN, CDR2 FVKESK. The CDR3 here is CASSPRQGNVGGEQFF. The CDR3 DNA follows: TGTGCCAGCAGCCCGAGGCAGGGGAATGTGGGCGGTGAGCAGTTCTTC. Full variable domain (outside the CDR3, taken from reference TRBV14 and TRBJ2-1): EAGVTQFPSHSVIEKGQTVTLRCDPISGHDNLYWYRRVMGKEIKFLLHFVKESKQDESGMPNNRFLAERTGGTYSTLKVQPAELEDSGVYFCASSPRQGNVGGEQFFGPGTRLTVL.

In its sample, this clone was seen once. The CDR3 coding sequence is TGTGCCAGCAGCTTGGCGGACAGGGTCTATGGCTACACCTTC. Translated: CASSLADRVYGYTF. V is TRBV11-2 and J is TRBJ1-2, with 8 bases fitting TRBD1. V lost 3 bases to trimming and J lost 4 bases; unmatched junction nucleotides: 4. The germline CDR1 and CDR2 sequences are SGHAT and FQNNGV. The CDR3 extends over 14 amino acids.

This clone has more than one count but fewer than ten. The CDR3 loop is CASSPGQGIRYF. As DNA, the CDR3 is TGTGCCAGCAGCCCTGGACAGGGAATACGGTACTTC. The chain joins TRBV6-6 to TRBJ2-7; 8 bases are shared with TRBD1. The CDR3 length is 12 residues. The J segment lost 12 bases and the V segment lost 6 bases, leaving 10 bases of the junction unmatched. Per germline, CDR1 MNHNY and CDR2 SVGAGI (reference sequence).

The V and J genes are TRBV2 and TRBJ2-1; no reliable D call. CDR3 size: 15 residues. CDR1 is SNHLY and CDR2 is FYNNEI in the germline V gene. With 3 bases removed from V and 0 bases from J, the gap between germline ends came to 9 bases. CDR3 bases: TGTGCCAGCAGTGATTGGGGTAGCTCCTACAATGAGCAGTTCTTC. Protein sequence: CASSDWGSSYNEQFF.

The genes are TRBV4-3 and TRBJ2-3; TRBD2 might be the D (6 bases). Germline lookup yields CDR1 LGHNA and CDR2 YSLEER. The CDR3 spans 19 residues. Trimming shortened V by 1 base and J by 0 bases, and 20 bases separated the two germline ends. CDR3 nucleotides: TGCGCCAGCAGCCAAGGGCTTAGCGGAGGAGTCACTAGCACAGATACGCAGTATTTT. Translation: CASSQGLSGGVTSTDTQYF.

Here the CDR3 reads CASSKQGDYYNEQFF. The CDR3 coding sequence is TGTGCCAGCAGTAAACAGGGGGACTACTACAATGAGCAGTTCTTC. The chain joins TRBV27 to TRBJ2-1; the D gene is possibly TRBD1 (8 bases). Germline V gene data show CDR1 as MNHEY and CDR2 as SMNVEV (reference sequence). The V and J ends lost 5 bases and 3 bases respectively, with 14 bases between them. CDR3 size: 15 residues.